The 29 T cell receptor beta chains in this list originate from one sample, sequenced in a study of blood T cell repertoires in COVID-19 (TCRdb year 2020). Libraries were constructed by the immunoSEQ multiplex PCR assay. TCRdb obtained this table from immuneACCESS and retained in-frame rearrangements with V and J assigned. These tables miss some clones; where compared with another copy, unresolved V genes account for less than half of the shortfall, and the remainder is unexplained. The sample contains 140,000 to 150,000 clones, roughly 85% of them found a single time. Together, the top ten hold less than 4.5% of the sample. The source material was PBMCs or T cells enriched from blood (not recorded which). Receptor source: a man aged 50-60 years who had recovered from COVID-19.

A word on this clone: Distinct nucleotide sequences in the sample also encode this CDR3. This rearrangement joins TRBV18 to TRBJ2-3; D is perhaps TRBD1 (8 bases). The CDR3 runs 15 residues. The ends were cut back, 3 bases at V and 3 bases at J, with 13 bases in the middle. Germline lookup yields CDR1 KGHSH and CDR2 LQKENI. CDR3 nucleotide sequence: TGTGCCAGCTCACCGAACAGGGGGGGAACAGATACGCAGTATTTT. As protein: CASSPNRGGTDTQYF.

This chain links TRBV6-5 with TRBJ1-2, with D tentatively TRBD1 (5 bases). Germline loops: CDR1 MNHEY, CDR2 SVGAGI. CDR3 length equals 14 residues. Trimming pared 2 bases from V and 2 bases from J, leaving 9 bases between. The DNA of the CDR3 is TGTGCCAGCAGTTACCGTCCAGGGAACTATGGCTACACCTTC. This sequence encodes CASSYRPGNYGYTF.

This clone was seen a handful of times. This CDR3 reads CASSHNFGGATEAFF. CDR3 bases: TGTGCCAGCAGCCATAATTTCGGGGGGGCGACTGAAGCTTTCTTT. The chain joins TRBV7-2 to TRBJ1-1, with D perhaps matching TRBD1 (6 bases). CDR1 is SGHTA and CDR2 is FQGNSA in the germline V gene. The CDR3 is 15 amino acids. The germline V and J ends were trimmed by 5 bases and 5 bases, with 18 bases remaining between them.

The V gene is TRBV30, the J gene TRBJ1-5; D is possibly TRBD1 (5 bases). Trimming pared 4 bases from V and 9 bases from J, leaving 13 bases between. The length of the CDR3 is 12 residues. The germline V gene has CDR1 GTSNPN and CDR2 SVGIG (reference sequence). CDR3 protein: CAWKQASGPQHF. The CDR3, as DNA: TGTGCCTGGAAACAGGCGTCCGGGCCCCAGCATTTT.

The chain employs TRBV7-2 and TRBJ2-5; D perhaps matches TRBD1 (5 bases). The CDR3 runs to 14 residues. Per germline, CDR1 SGHTA and CDR2 FQGNSA. V was clipped by 3 bases and J by 5 bases, with 13 bases between them. The chain's CDR3 is CASSFSRQKETQYF. CDR3 nucleotide sequence: TGTGCCAGCAGCTTTTCCCGACAGAAGGAGACCCAGTACTTC.

This clone was recorded a few times. The chain joins TRBV29-1 to TRBJ1-2; D perhaps matches TRBD1 (5 bases). In germline, CDR1 is SQVTM, CDR2 ANQGSEA. The CDR3 sequence is 11 residues long. The CDR3 coding sequence is TGCAGTGGTGCAGGGAACTATGGCTACACCTTC. Translating gives CSGAGNYGYTF.

The rearrangement uses TRBV5-1 and TRBJ2-2; tentatively, D is TRBD2 (5 bases). The length of the CDR3 is 15 residues. Trimming removed 4 bases at V and 1 base at J, with 11 bases between. Germline CDR1 and CDR2: SGHRS and YFSETQ. CDR3: CASSRGLGNTGELFF. The CDR3 DNA follows: TGCGCCAGCAGCCGCGGACTGGGGAACACCGGGGAGCTGTTTTTT.

The V and J genes are TRBV5-1 and TRBJ1-1; a weak D match, TRBD1 (6 bases). CDR1 is SGHRS and CDR2 is YFSETQ in the germline V gene. Trimming removed 3 bases at V and 7 bases at J, with 31 bases between. The CDR3 length is 19 residues. The CDR3 region has the DNA TGCGCCAGCAGCTCAGAGGGACTCAGGGGAGGGTGGTTGGACTATGAAGCTTTCTTT. Encoded protein: CASSSEGLRGGWLDYEAFF.

This chain links TRBV2 with TRBJ2-1, with D perhaps TRBD2 (5 bases). Germline CDR1 SNHLY, CDR2 FYNNEI. Trimming pared 7 bases from V and 5 bases from J, leaving 15 bases between. This CDR3 region has 14 residues. In DNA form, the CDR3 reads TGTGCCAGCACTAAGAGGGCCGGGAACAATGAGCAGTTCTTC. It yields the protein CASTKRAGNNEQFF.

The chain uses TRBV28 and TRBJ1-5; 10 bases agree with TRBD1. Trimming at V came to 7 bases and at J to 9 bases, leaving 15 bases not matched to a gene. Germline CDR1 MDHEN, CDR2 SYDVKM. The CDR3 spans 16 residues. CDR3 coding DNA: TGTGCCAGCAAATCATCGACAGGGGGCCAGAGGAGGCCCCAGCATTTT. It translates to CASKSSTGGQRRPQHF.

Of note for this clone: A junction end diverges from the germline sequence, so it may reflect a read error. The rearrangement joins TRBV28 to TRBJ2-7, with TRBD1 matching over 10 bases. Germline CDR1 is MDHEN and CDR2 is SYDVKM. CDR3 length equals 15 residues. The CDR3 bases are TGTACCAGCAGTTCCCCCGGGACAGGGGTCTACGAGCAGTACTTC. It yields the protein CTSSSPGTGVYEQYF.

The table lists this clone with a count of one. The chain carries TRBV11-2 and TRBJ2-1, with D perhaps matching TRBD1 (5 bases). The V gene's germline CDR1 is SGHAT and CDR2 FQNNGV. This CDR3 is built from 11 residues. The V end was cut by 4 bases, the J end by 10 bases, with 8 bases between. In DNA, the CDR3 is TGTGCCAGCAGCTCGTCAGGGGAGCAGTTCTTC. Translation: CASSSSGEQFF.

The chain uses TRBV2 and TRBJ2-3; TRBD2 matches at 12 bases. The junction had 5 bases not matched to a gene; V was cut back by 5 bases and J by 5 bases. CDR3 length: 15 residues. CDR1 and CDR2 (germline): SNHLY, FYNNEI. This CDR3 is CASSPGLAGIDTQYF. The CDR3 DNA is TGTGCCAGCAGTCCCGGACTAGCGGGGATAGATACGCAGTATTTT.

This rearrangement joins TRBV18 to TRBJ2-3, with 9 positions matching TRBD1. The germline gives CDR1 KGHSH, CDR2 LQKENI. CDR3 length: 18 residues. Unmatched junction bases numbered 12, after V lost 5 bases and J lost 0 bases. The CDR3 nucleotides read TGTGCCAGCTCAACCGACAGGGGGTTCTTCTCCAGCACAGATACGCAGTATTTT. This translates into CASSTDRGFFSSTDTQYF.

The chain employs TRBV6-4 and TRBJ2-1, with a possible D match to TRBD2 (5 bases). This CDR3 comprises 13 residues. The V gene's germline CDR1 is MRHNA and CDR2 SNTAGT. V lost 0 bases and J 9 bases, leaving 9 bases between the germline ends. The CDR3 coding sequence is TGTGCCAGCAGTGACTCGAGGGTCAGTGAGCAGTTCTTC. Translated: CASSDSRVSEQFF.

V usage is TRBV27 and J usage is TRBJ1-6, with 11 bases aligning to TRBD1. With V trimmed by 4 bases and J by 9 bases, 5 bases remained unmatched. Germline lookup yields CDR1 MNHEY and CDR2 SMNVEV (reference sequence). This CDR3 is 15 amino acids long. This CDR3 is CASSWQDRGLSPLHF. In nucleotides, the CDR3 is TGTGCCAGCAGTTGGCAGGACAGGGGGCTTTCACCCCTCCACTTT.

The chain has TRBV6-5 and TRBJ1-5; 11 nucleotides align to TRBD1. J lost 0 bases, V lost 4 bases, and 2 bases had no gene match. Germline assignment: CDR1 MNHEY and CDR2 SVGAGI. This CDR3 is built from 16 residues. The chain's CDR3 is CASSWTGGGSNQPQHF. In nucleotides, the CDR3 is TGTGCCAGCAGTTGGACAGGGGGCGGTAGCAATCAGCCCCAGCATTTT.

The chain joins TRBV14 to TRBJ2-2; 9 bases are a match to TRBD2. CDR1 and CDR2 (germline): SGHDN, FVKESK. J was trimmed by 5 bases and V by 3 bases; bases with no gene match: 7. CDR3 size: 16 residues. DNA of the CDR3: TGTGCCAGCAGCCATATTGGGACTAGCAGGACCGGGGAGCTGTTTTTT. It translates to CASSHIGTSRTGELFF.

The CDR3 spells CASRRGGGGANEQFF. The CDR3, as DNA: TGTGCCAGCAGGCGAGGGGGGGGCGGCGCCAATGAGCAGTTCTTC. This chain joins TRBV7-2 and TRBJ2-1; the D gene is possibly TRBD2 (7 bases). Germline CDR1 SGHTA, CDR2 FQGNSA. Trimming removed 6 bases from V and 6 bases from J, with 18 bases in between. The CDR3 length is 15 residues. Combining the CDR3 with reference TRBV7-2 and TRBJ2-1 gives the whole variable domain GAGVSQSPSNKVTEKGKDVELRCDPISGHTALYWYRQSLGQGLEFLIYFQGNSAPDKSGLPSDRFSAERTGGSVSTLTIQRTQQEDSAVYLCASRRGGGGANEQFFGPGTRLTVL.

This sequence joins TRBV23-1 and TRBJ2-5, with 7 nucleotides matching TRBD1. TRBV23-1 is an open reading frame whose function is uncertain. V was pared by 8 bases and J by 5 bases, with 11 bases of the junction left unmatched. The CDR3 runs 14 residues. The CDR3 DNA follows: TGCGCCAGCCTAAAAACAGGGGTCTGGGAGACCCAGTACTTC. This codes for CASLKTGVWETQYF.

The gene calls are TRBV6-5 and TRBJ2-2; perhaps TRBD1 as D (6 bases). V was clipped by 2 bases and J by 7 bases, with 14 bases between them. Germline CDR1 and CDR2: MNHEY and SVGAGI. The CDR3 length is 15 residues. The CDR3 sequence: CASSYLRTDRGELFF. The CDR3 DNA reads TGTGCCAGCAGTTACCTTAGGACAGATCGCGGGGAGCTGTTTTTT.

The rearrangement joins TRBV2 to TRBJ1-2, with 10 bases that match TRBD1. The V segment lost 2 bases and the J segment 4 bases; nucleotides outside the gene matches: 7. Germline values: CDR1 SNHLY, CDR2 FYNNEI. The CDR3 is 16 residues long. The CDR3 protein is CASSEMGTGVSYGYTF. The CDR3 DNA reads as TGTGCCAGCAGTGAAATGGGGACAGGGGTTTCCTATGGCTACACCTTC.

This clone was found a few times. This rearrangement joins TRBV25-1 to TRBJ1-2; perhaps TRBD1 as D (5 bases). CDR3 length equals 18 residues. Trimming left V 2 bases short and J 2 bases short, with 21 bases between. CDR1 is MGHDK, CDR2 SYGVNS, per germline. CDR3 coding DNA: TGTGCCAGCAGTGAACTCGGTTCTGCAACCCCAGGGAACTATGGCTACACCTTC. Translating it yields CASSELGSATPGNYGYTF.

The chain combines TRBV7-8 with TRBJ2-3; 11 bases align to TRBD2. CDR3 length equals 16 residues. Germline CDR1 reads SGHVS; CDR2 reads FQNEAQ. The junction had 6 bases not matched to a gene; V was cut back by 5 bases and J by 2 bases. This CDR3 reads CASSPGTSGFTDTQYF. CDR3 coding DNA: TGTGCCAGCAGCCCAGGGACTAGCGGATTCACAGATACGCAGTATTTT.

J is TRBJ2-3 and V is TRBV27, with TRBD2 identical over 11 bases. From germline, CDR1 is MNHEY and CDR2 SMNVEV (reference sequence). Trimming cost V 6 bases and J 3 bases; bases outside gene matches: 2. The CDR3 contains 14 residues. CDR3 sequence: CASRTSGITDTQYF. CDR3 in DNA: TGTGCCAGCAGGACTAGCGGGATAACAGATACGCAGTATTTT.

The genes are TRBV6-2 or TRBV6-3 and TRBJ1-2, with a tentative D call TRBD1 (6 bases). Germline CDR1 and CDR2: MNHEY and SVGEGT. The ends were cut back, 5 bases at V and 6 bases at J, with 19 bases in the middle. The CDR3 is 15 residues long. This CDR3 is CASSSGQILYHGYTF. The CDR3 DNA sequence: TGTGCCAGCAGTAGTGGACAGATTTTATACCATGGCTACACCTTC.

This clone occurred a few times. The chain is built from TRBV18 and TRBJ1-4; 8 positions match TRBD1. V dropped 6 bases and J dropped 8; count of bases not matched to a gene: 8. The CDR3 extends over 14 amino acids. Germline CDR1 is KGHSH and CDR2 is LQKENI. The CDR3 sequence: CASSLQGGSEKLFF. In nucleotides, the CDR3 is TGTGCCAGCTCTCTACAGGGGGGCAGCGAAAAACTGTTTTTT.

V is TRBV18 and J is TRBJ1-5; possible D gene TRBD1, 6 bases. The CDR3 length is 16 residues. Per germline, CDR1 KGHSH and CDR2 LQKENI. The V and J ends lost 2 bases and 5 bases respectively, with 16 bases between them. DNA for the CDR3: TGTGCCAGCTCACCAGTCGAACAGGGTAGATATCAGCCCCAGCATTTT. It is translated as CASSPVEQGRYQPQHF.

This clone was recorded only once. V gene TRBV28 combines with J gene TRBJ2-2, with D perhaps matching TRBD2 (6 bases). In germline, CDR1 is MDHEN, CDR2 SYDVKM. V was cut by 6 bases and J by 4 bases, with 15 bases left in between. This CDR3 region has 15 residues. CDR3 nucleotide sequence: TGTGCCAGCAGCCCAACTAGCATAGGCACCGGGGAGCTGTTTTTT. It encodes CASSPTSIGTGELFF.